These 24 T cell receptor beta chains were sequenced from one sample in a study of cytomegalovirus exposure and HLA in healthy donors. Amplification used 60 Vbeta primers and 13 Jbeta primers. Repertoires were generated with immunoSEQ multiplex PCR, while TCRdb's copy carries only in-frame clones and drops some. The repertoire has roughly 100,000 clones, roughly 74% of them found once; the top ten carry more than 2%. The sample consisted of PBMCs. These receptors all stem from a man in his forties in good health and CMV-seronegative.

The rearrangement uses TRBV9 and TRBJ2-7; TRBD1 matches 10 bases. This CDR3 region has 15 residues. The germline gives CDR1 SGDLS, CDR2 YYNGEE. V dropped 3 bases and J dropped 1; count of bases not matched to a gene: 4. CDR3 in amino acids: CASSEGQGNSYEQYF. The CDR3 bases are TGTGCCAGCAGCGAGGGACAGGGGAATTCCTACGAGCAGTACTTC.

This chain joins TRBV5-8 and TRBJ1-4; D is possibly TRBD1 (6 bases). Germline CDR1 and CDR2: SGHTS and YDEGEE. The CDR3 totals 16 residues. Trimming stripped 3 bases from V and 7 bases from J, with 19 bases between. The CDR3 DNA reads as TGTGCCAGCAGCTACACGTTTGGACAGAGGCCTGAAAAACTGTTTTTT. Translating gives CASSYTFGQRPEKLFF.

This chain links TRBV9 with TRBJ2-3; 9 bases line up with TRBD2. Germline V gene sequence: CDR1 SGDLS, CDR2 YYNGEE. The V and J ends lost 0 bases and 0 bases, in that order; junction bases with no gene match: 5. CDR3 length: 17 amino acids. CDR3 coding DNA: TGTGCCAGCAGCGTAGATAGCGGGGGCTCTAGCACAGATACGCAGTATTTT. Its translation is CASSVDSGGSSTDTQYF.

This clone was seen a few times. The chain couples TRBV2 to TRBJ2-1, with TRBD1 as a possible D gene (6 bases). This CDR3 spans 15 amino acids. Germline lookup yields CDR1 SNHLY and CDR2 FYNNEI. The V gene lost 5 bases and the J gene lost 6 bases, with 17 bases spanning the gap. CDR3 residues: CASSHREGVGNEQFF. For the CDR3, the DNA is TGTGCCAGCAGTCACAGGGAAGGGGTCGGCAATGAGCAGTTCTTC.

This chain connects TRBV5-1 to TRBJ1-2; 7 nucleotides line up with TRBD1. CDR1 is SGHRS, CDR2 YFSETQ, per germline. The CDR3 is 14 residues long. The V segment lost 3 bases and the J segment 4 bases; nucleotides outside the gene matches: 6. The CDR3 bases are TGCGCCAGCAGCTATGGAGGGGACAGCTATGGCTACACCTTC. It translates to CASSYGGDSYGYTF.

This clone was observed a handful of times. This rearrangement joins TRBV20-1 to TRBJ2-5, with D possibly matching TRBD2 (6 bases). Germline lookup yields CDR1 DFQATT and CDR2 SNEGSKA (reference sequence). The CDR3 covers 11 residues. V was trimmed by 6 bases and J by 10 bases, leaving 15 bases between them. CDR3 amino acids: CSAPEGIGQYF. As DNA, the CDR3 is TGCAGTGCCCCGGAGGGGATAGGCCAGTACTTC.

This clone was detected a few times. The CDR3 here is CASSELGSAEAFF. The CDR3 DNA is TGCGCCAGCAGTGAGTTGGGGAGCGCTGAAGCTTTCTTT. V is TRBV10-2 and J is TRBJ1-1; D gene unclear. V gave up 1 base and J gave up 6 bases, with 9 bases separating them. The CDR3 runs 13 residues. The germline V gene has CDR1 WSHSY and CDR2 SAAADI.

This clone was seen once. The V gene is TRBV29-1, the J gene TRBJ2-2; 8 positions agree with TRBD2. This CDR3 spans 18 amino acids. The germline V gene has CDR1 SQVTM and CDR2 ANQGSEA. Germline trimming cut 0 bases from V and 4 bases from J; bases unmatched to any gene: 13. This CDR3 is CSVEDHDRFGGATGELFF. The CDR3 DNA is TGCAGCGTTGAAGATCATGATCGTTTCGGGGGGGCCACCGGGGAGCTGTTTTTT.

The chain links TRBV29-1 to TRBJ2-1; 7 nucleotides line up with TRBD1. J was trimmed by 4 bases and V by 1 base; bases with no gene match: 4. The CDR3 contains 14 residues. Germline V gene lookup returns CDR1 SQVTM and CDR2 ANQGSEA. The DNA of the CDR3 is TGCAGCGTTGAAGTCAGGACAGGATACAATGAGCAGTTCTTC. As protein: CSVEVRTGYNEQFF.

The chain employs TRBV19 and TRBJ2-7; a weak D match, TRBD1 (5 bases). CDR1 is LNHDA and CDR2 is SQIVND in the germline V gene (reference sequence). V lost 3 bases and J lost 4, with 13 bases in between. The CDR3 loop spans 14 amino acids. For the CDR3, the DNA is TGTGCCAGTAGTATGGGATCAGACAGATACGAGCAGTACTTC. Translating gives CASSMGSDRYEQYF.

The rearrangement uses TRBV7-8 and TRBJ1-2; D is unclear. V was shortened by 3 bases and J by 2 bases, with 16 bases between the two germline ends. Germline assignment: CDR1 SGHVS and CDR2 FQNEAQ. The length of the CDR3 is 16 residues. The CDR3 DNA reads TGTGCCAGCAGCTTGAACACGGGGTCCGGAAACTATGGCTACACCTTC. This gives the protein CASSLNTGSGNYGYTF.

This chain joins TRBV4-1 and TRBJ2-2, with 8 nucleotides matching TRBD1. Trimming removed 4 bases from V and 8 bases from J; junction bases left unmatched: 15. This CDR3 comprises 17 residues. CDR1 and CDR2 (germline): MGHRA, YSYEKL. As DNA, the CDR3 is TGCGCCAGCAGCCCGCGGACAGGGCGGGTCTTCACTGGGGAGCTGTTTTTT. Translation gives CASSPRTGRVFTGELFF.

V usage is TRBV29-1 and J usage is TRBJ2-3; 11 nucleotides agree with TRBD1. V shed 7 bases and J 2 bases; nucleotides not matched to a gene: 5. CDR3 length: 14 residues. The germline V gene has CDR1 SQVTM and CDR2 ANQGSEA. Here the CDR3 reads CSAGTGGNTDTQYF. CDR3 in DNA: TGCAGCGCCGGGACAGGGGGTAACACAGATACGCAGTATTTT.

The rearrangement links TRBV7-2 to TRBJ1-6; 7 bases are a match to TRBD1. J lost 9 bases, V lost 4 bases, and 12 bases had no gene match. Germline CDR1 is SGHTA and CDR2 is FQGNSA. The CDR3 runs 16 residues. CDR3 bases: TGTGCCAGCAGCTCGGTCCCGACAGGGCAGGGTTCACCCCTCCACTTT. Translating gives CASSSVPTGQGSPLHF.

About this clone: The junction differs from germline at one of its ends, possibly a read error. The sample has other DNA sequences that encode this CDR3 too. The chain has TRBV11-2 and TRBJ2-5; no clear D. CDR1 SGHAT and CDR2 FQNNGV come from the germline V gene. The CDR3 totals 12 residues. The CDR3 coding sequence is TGTGCCAGCAGCCCATACCAGGAGACCCAGTACTTC. It is translated as CASSPYQETQYF.

This chain uses TRBV4-1 with TRBJ1-5; D unclear. The CDR3 extends over 15 amino acids. Germline CDR1 reads MGHRA; CDR2 reads YSYEKL. Trimming took off 0 bases at V and 9 bases at J, with 15 bases between the two ends. CDR3 bases: TGCGCCAGCAGCCAAGATGTCGGAGACCGTCGGCCCCAGCATTTT. Protein product: CASSQDVGDRRPQHF.

Notes on this clone: Other DNA sequences from this sample encode an identical CDR3 as well. The V call is TRBV7-2, the J call TRBJ2-2, with TRBD1 as a possible D gene (5 bases). The V gene lost 2 bases and the J gene lost 6 bases, with 7 bases spanning the gap. CDR3 length equals 13 residues. Germline-derived CDR1 and CDR2 are SGHTA and FQGNSA. The CDR3 DNA reads TGTGCCAGCAGCTTACGCAGGGCCGGGGAGCTGTTTTTT. Translation gives CASSLRRAGELFF.

This clone was counted only a few times. The genes are TRBV4-1 and TRBJ1-4, with TRBD1 as a possible D gene (6 bases). Trimming cost V 1 base and J 8 bases, with 14 bases left between them. This CDR3 spans 15 amino acids. CDR1 and CDR2 from the germline V gene are MGHRA and YSYEKL. CDR3 coding DNA: TGCGCCAGCAGCCAAGTCCCACAGGGTGGGGAAAAACTGTTTTTT. Protein sequence: CASSQVPQGGEKLFF.

This rearrangement joins TRBV6-5 to TRBJ1-1; D not resolved. The germline V and J ends were trimmed by 6 bases and 1 base, with 3 bases remaining between them. The CDR3 is made up of 11 amino acids. Germline V gene data show CDR1 as MNHEY and CDR2 as SVGAGI. The CDR3 protein is CASSRNTEAFF. The CDR3 nucleotides are TGTGCCAGCAGCCGGAACACTGAAGCTTTCTTT.

This clone was seen a handful of times. The V gene is TRBV28, the J gene TRBJ1-3; D not resolved. The length of the CDR3 is 17 residues. Germline-derived CDR1 and CDR2 are MDHEN and SYDVKM. The V end lost 5 bases, the J end lost 0 bases, and 17 bases lay between the germline ends. The CDR3 loop reads CASSPPTLTSSGNTIYF. For the CDR3, the DNA is TGTGCCAGCAGTCCCCCAACACTTACTAGCTCTGGAAACACCATATATTTT.

This clone has only a few counts. The chain is built from TRBV4-1 and TRBJ2-4, with 7 bases aligning to TRBD1. Germline CDR1 is MGHRA and CDR2 is YSYEKL. After removal of 0 bases from V and 2 bases from J, the junction contained 7 bases not matched to a gene. The CDR3 loop spans 17 amino acids. The CDR3 DNA follows: TGCGCCAGCAGCCAAGACAGGGGGACACCGTCCAAAAACATTCAGTACTTC. This translates into CASSQDRGTPSKNIQYF.

The chain combines TRBV2 with TRBJ2-7; 11 bases agree with TRBD1. The germline CDR1 and CDR2 sequences are SNHLY and FYNNEI. The trim removed 8 bases at V and 1 base at J, leaving 7 bases unmatched. This CDR3 has 15 amino acids. The CDR3 spells CASGARDRGSYEQYF. The CDR3 nucleotides are TGTGCCAGCGGGGCCCGGGACAGGGGGTCCTACGAGCAGTACTTC. Full variable domain (outside the CDR3, taken from reference TRBV2 and TRBJ2-7): EPEVTQTPSHQVTQMGQEVILRCVPISNHLYFYWYRQILGQKVEFLVSFYNNEISEKSEIFDDQFSVERPDGSNFTLKIRSTKLEDSAMYFCASGARDRGSYEQYFGPGTRLTVT.

The chain joins TRBV19 to TRBJ2-1; 7 nucleotides agree with TRBD1. The CDR3 has 15 residues. In germline, CDR1 is LNHDA, CDR2 SQIVND (reference sequence). The J segment lost 2 bases and the V segment lost 4 bases, leaving 5 bases of the junction unmatched. In DNA, the CDR3 is TGTGCCAGTAGTACCGACAGGGACCCCTACAATGAGCAGTTCTTC. Translation: CASSTDRDPYNEQFF. Looking up the rest from reference TRBV19 and TRBJ2-1 gives the full variable domain: DGGITQSPKYLFRKEGQNVTLSCEQNLNHDAMYWYRQDPGQGLRLIYYSQIVNDFQKGDIAEGYSVSREKKESFPLTVTSAQKNPTAFYLCASSTDRDPYNEQFFGPGTRLTVL.

This clone was seen more than once but under ten times. The chain couples TRBV11-3 to TRBJ2-1; the match to TRBD2 covers 14 bases. This CDR3 region has 16 residues. Looked up from germline, CDR1 is SGHNT and CDR2 is YENEEA. With V trimmed by 5 bases and J by 6 bases, 6 bases remained unmatched. CDR3 DNA: TGTGCCAGCAGCCCATGGACTAGCGGGGGGCCCAATGAGCAGTTCTTC. Translated, it gives CASSPWTSGGPNEQFF.